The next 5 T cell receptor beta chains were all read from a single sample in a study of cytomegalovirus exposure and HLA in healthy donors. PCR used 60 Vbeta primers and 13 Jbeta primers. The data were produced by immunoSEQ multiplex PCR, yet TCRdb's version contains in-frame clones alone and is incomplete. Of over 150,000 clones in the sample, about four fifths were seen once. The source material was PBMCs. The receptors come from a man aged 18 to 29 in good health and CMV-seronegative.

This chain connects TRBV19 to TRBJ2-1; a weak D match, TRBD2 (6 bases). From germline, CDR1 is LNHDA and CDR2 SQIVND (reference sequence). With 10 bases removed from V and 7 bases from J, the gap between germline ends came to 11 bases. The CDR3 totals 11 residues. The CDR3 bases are TGTGCCACTTACGCGGGGAATGAGCAGTTCTTC. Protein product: CATYAGNEQFF.

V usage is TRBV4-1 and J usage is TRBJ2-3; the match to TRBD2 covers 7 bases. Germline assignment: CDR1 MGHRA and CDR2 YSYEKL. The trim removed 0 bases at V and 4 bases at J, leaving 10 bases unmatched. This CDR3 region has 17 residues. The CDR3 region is CASSQEVPGTTSDTQYF. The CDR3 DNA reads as TGCGCCAGCAGCCAAGAGGTCCCCGGGACTACCTCAGATACGCAGTATTTT.

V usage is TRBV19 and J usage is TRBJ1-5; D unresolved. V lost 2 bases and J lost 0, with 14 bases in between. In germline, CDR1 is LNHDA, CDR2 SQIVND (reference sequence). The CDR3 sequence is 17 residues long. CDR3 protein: CASSINPGRHSNQPQHF. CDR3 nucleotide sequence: TGTGCCAGTAGTATAAACCCCGGGAGACATAGCAATCAGCCCCAGCATTTT.

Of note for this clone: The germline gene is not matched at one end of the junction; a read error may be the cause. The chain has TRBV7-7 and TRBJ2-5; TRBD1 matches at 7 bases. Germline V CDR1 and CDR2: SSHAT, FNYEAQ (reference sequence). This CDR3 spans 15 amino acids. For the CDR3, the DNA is TGTGCTAGCAGCCGCCGGGACAGCGCTCAAGAGACCCAGTACTTC. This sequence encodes CASSRRDSAQETQYF. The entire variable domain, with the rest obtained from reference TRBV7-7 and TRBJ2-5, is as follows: GAGVSQSPRYKVTKRGQDVTLRCDPISSHATLYWYQQALGQGPEFLTYFNYEAQPDKSGLPSDRFSAERPEGSISTLTIQRTEQRDSAMYRCASSRRDSAQETQYFGPGTRLLVL.

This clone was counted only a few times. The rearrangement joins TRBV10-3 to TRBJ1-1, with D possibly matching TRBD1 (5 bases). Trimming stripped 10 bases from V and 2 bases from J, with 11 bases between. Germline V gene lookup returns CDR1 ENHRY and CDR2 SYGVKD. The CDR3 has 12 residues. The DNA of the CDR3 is TGTGCCAGTGGGACTCCCAACACTGAAGCTTTCTTT. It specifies CASGTPNTEAFF.